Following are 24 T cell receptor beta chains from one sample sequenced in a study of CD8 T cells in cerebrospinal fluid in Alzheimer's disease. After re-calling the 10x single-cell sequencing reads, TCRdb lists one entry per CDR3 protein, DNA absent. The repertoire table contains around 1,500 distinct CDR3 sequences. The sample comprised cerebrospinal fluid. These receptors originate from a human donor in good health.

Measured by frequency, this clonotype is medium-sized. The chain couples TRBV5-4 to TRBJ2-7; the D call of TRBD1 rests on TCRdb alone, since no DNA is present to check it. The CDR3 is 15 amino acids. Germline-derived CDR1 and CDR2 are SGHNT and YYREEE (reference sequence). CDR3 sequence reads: CASTLPGGLSYEQYF. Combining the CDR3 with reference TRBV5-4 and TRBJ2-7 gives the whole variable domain ETGVTQSPTHLIKTRGQQVTLRCSSQSGHNTVSWYQQALGQGPQFIFQYYREEENGRGNFPPRFSGLQFPNYSSELNVNALELDDSALYLCASTLPGGLSYEQYFGPGTRLTVT.

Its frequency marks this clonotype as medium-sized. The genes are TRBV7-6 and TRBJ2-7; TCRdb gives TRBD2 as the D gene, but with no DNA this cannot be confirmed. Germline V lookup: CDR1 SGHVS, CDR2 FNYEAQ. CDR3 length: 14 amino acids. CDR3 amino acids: CASSLHSLASEQYF.

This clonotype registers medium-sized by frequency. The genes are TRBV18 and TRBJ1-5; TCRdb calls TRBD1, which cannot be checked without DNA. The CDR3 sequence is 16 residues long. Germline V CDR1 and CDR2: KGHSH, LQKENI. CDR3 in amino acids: CASSPVSRESNQPQHF.

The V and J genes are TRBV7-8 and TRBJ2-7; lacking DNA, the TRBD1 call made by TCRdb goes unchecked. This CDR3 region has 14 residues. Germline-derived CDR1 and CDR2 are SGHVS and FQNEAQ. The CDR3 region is CASSPLGLPYEQYF.

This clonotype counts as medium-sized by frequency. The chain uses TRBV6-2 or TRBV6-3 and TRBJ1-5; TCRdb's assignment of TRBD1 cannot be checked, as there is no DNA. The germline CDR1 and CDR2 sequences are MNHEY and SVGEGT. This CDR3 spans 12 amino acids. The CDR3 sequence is CASNFRAQPQHF.

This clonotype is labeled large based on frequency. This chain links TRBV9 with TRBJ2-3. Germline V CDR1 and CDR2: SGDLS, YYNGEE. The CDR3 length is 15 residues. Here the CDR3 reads CASSVLERSTDTQYF.

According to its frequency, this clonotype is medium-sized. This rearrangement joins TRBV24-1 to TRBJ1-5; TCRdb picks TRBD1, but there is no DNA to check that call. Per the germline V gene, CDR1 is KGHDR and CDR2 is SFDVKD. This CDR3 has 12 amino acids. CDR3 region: CASTGDNQPQHF.

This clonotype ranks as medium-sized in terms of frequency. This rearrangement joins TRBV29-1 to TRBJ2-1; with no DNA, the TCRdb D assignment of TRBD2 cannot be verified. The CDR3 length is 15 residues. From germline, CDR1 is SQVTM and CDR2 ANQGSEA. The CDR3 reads CSANIAGGSYNEQFF.

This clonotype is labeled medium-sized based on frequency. CDR3 protein: CASSVGSLGGTEAFF. The J gene is TRBJ1-1, the V gene TRBV9. This CDR3 is 15 amino acids long. The germline V gene has CDR1 SGDLS and CDR2 YYNGEE. Together with reference TRBV9 and TRBJ1-1, the CDR3 gives the full variable domain: DSGVTQTPKHLITATGQRVTLRCSPRSGDLSVYWYQQSLDQGLQFLIQYYNGEERAKGNILERFSAQQFPDLHSELNLSSLELGDSALYFCASSVGSLGGTEAFFGQGTRLTVV.

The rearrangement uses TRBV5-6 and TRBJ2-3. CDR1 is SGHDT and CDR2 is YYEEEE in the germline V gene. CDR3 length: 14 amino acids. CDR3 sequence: CASSFMASTDTQYF.

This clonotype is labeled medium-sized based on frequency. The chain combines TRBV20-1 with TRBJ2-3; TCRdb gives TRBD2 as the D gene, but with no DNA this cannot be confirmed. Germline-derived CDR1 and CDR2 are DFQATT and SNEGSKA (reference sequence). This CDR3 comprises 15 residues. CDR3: CSAAIAGRGTDTQYF.

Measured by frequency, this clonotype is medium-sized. This CDR3 reads CASSLVTSGGLGSSYEQYF. The chain is built from TRBV7-8 and TRBJ2-7; the D gene TCRdb calls, TRBD2, cannot be checked with no DNA. In germline, CDR1 is SGHVS, CDR2 FQNEAQ. The CDR3 length is 19 residues.

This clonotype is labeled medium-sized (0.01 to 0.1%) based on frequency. CDR3 amino acids: CASSPSGAGRHEQFF. The chain uses TRBV3-1 and TRBJ2-1; checking the TCRdb D call of TRBD2 is not possible without DNA. CDR1 and CDR2 from the germline V gene are LGHDT and YNNKEL (reference sequence). The CDR3 has 15 residues.

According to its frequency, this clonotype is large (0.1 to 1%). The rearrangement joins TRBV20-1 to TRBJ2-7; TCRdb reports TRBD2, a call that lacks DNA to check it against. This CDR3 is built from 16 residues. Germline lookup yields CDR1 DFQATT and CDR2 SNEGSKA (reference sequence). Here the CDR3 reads CSASRTLAGDAYEQYF.

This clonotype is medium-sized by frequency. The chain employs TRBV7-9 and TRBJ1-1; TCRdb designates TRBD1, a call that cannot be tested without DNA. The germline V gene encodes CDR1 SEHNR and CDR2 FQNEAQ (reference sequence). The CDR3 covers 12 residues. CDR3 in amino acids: CASSDRGAEAFF. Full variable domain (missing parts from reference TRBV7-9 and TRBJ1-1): DTGVSQNPRHKITKRGQNVTFRCDPISEHNRLYWYRQTLGQGPEFLTYFQNEAQLEKSRLLSDRFSAERPKGSFSTLEIQRTEQGDSAMYLCASSDRGAEAFFGQGTRLTVV.

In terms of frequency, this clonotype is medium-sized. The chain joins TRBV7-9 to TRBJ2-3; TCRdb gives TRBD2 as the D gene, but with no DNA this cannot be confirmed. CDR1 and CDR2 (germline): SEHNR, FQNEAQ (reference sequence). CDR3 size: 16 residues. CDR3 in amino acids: CASSLLGGANTDTQYF.

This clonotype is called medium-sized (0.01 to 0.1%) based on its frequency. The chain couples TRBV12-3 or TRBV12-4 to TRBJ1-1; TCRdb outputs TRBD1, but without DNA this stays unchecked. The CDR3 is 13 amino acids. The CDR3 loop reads CASSRGENTEAFF.

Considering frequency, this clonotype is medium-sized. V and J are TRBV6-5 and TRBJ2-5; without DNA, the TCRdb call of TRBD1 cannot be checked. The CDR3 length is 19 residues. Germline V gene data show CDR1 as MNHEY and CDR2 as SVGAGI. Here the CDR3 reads CASSYFPPGSTGGQETQYF.

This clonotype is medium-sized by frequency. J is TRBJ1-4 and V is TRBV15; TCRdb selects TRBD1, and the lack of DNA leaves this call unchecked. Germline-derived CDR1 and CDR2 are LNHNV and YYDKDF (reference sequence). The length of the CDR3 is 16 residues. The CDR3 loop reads CATSRDPQGRHEKLFF.

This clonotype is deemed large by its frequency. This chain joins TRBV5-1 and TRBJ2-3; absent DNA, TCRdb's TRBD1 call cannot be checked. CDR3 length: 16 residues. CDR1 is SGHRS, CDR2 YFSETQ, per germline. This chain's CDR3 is CASSRDVGGGTDTQYF.

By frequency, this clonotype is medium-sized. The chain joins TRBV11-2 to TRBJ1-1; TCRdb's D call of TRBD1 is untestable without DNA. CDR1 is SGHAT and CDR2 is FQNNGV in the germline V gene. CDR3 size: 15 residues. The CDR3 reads CASSLGPDISPEAFF.

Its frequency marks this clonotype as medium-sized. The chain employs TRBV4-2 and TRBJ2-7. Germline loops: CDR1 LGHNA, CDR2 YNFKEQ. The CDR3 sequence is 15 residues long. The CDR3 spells CASSQEPRSSYEQYF.

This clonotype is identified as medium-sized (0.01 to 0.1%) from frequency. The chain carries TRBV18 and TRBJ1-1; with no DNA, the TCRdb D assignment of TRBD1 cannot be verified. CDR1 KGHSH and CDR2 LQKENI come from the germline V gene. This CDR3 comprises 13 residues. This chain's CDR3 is CASSPNPGTEAFF.

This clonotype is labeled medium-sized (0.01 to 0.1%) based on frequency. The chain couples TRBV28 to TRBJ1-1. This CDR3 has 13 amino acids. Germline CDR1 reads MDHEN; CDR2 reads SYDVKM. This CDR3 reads CASSLLGNTEAFF.